The entry below gives a single TCR beta chain sequence along with its context. What it binds is not known. The germline gene is not matched at one end of the junction; a read error may be the cause. These data belong to a study of identical twins. Findings and caveats of the study: Excess low generation probability was seen in twin-shared out-of-frame alpha sequences.

MiXCR was run by TCRdb on the 5' RACE reads, yielding one entry per CDR3 protein. The sample lists some 660,000 distinct CDR3 sequences, 8.6% seen once, with 0.8% to 1% in the top ten. The V gene's germline CDR1 is SGHTA and CDR2 FQGNSA. The CDR3 length is 15 residues. The data also belong to a second study, concerning yellow fever vaccine responses in identical twins.

The chain is built from TRBV7-2 and TRBJ2-4, with 8 nucleotides matching TRBD1. The material sequenced was PBMCs. The receptor was derived from a woman between 18 and 29 years old in good health. The CDR3 loop is CASSLGQAKRNSQYF. The CDR3, as DNA: TGTGCCAGCAGCTTGGGACAGGCCAAAAGGAACAGTCAGTACTTC.